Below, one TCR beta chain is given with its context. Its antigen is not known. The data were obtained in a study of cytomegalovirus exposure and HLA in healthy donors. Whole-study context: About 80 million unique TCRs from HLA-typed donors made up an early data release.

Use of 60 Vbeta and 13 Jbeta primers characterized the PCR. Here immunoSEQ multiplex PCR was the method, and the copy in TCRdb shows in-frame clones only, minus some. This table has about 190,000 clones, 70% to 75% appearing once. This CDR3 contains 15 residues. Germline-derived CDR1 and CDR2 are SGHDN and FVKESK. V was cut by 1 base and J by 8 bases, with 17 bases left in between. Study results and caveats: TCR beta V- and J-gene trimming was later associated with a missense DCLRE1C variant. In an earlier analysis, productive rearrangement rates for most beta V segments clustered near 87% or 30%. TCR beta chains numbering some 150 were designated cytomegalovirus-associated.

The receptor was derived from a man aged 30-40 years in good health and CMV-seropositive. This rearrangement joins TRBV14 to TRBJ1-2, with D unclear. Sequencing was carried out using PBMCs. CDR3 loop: CASSQGAVVVRGYTF. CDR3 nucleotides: TGTGCCAGCAGCCAAGGTGCAGTTGTCGTTCGCGGCTACACCTTC. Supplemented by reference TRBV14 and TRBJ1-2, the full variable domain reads EAGVTQFPSHSVIEKGQTVTLRCDPISGHDNLYWYRRVMGKEIKFLLHFVKESKQDESGMPNNRFLAERTGGTYSTLKVQPAELEDSGVYFCASSQGAVVVRGYTFGSGTRLTVV.